These 25 T cell receptor beta chains came from one sample sequenced in a study of blood T cell repertoires in COVID-19. TCRdb's table, derived via immunoSEQ multiplex PCR, lists solely in-frame clones and lacks some. The repertoire holds over 60,000 clones, with 75% to 85% as singletons. Sequencing was carried out using peripheral blood. These receptors were collected from a man in his forties or fifties with COVID-19, enrolled during active disease.

The rearrangement joins TRBV7-9 to TRBJ1-5; TRBD1 aligns across 10 bases. Trimming at V came to 1 base and at J to 11 bases, leaving 8 bases not matched to a gene. The CDR3 sequence is 15 residues long. Germline CDR1 is SEHNR and CDR2 is FQNEAQ (reference sequence). The CDR3 DNA reads as TGTGCCAGCAGCTTAGAGGACAGGGGGGTGCAGGCCCAGCATTTT. It is translated as CASSLEDRGVQAQHF.

The chain carries TRBV20-1 and TRBJ1-5, with unresolved D. Trimming pared 0 bases from V and 11 bases from J, leaving 8 bases between. CDR3 length: 11 residues. Germline CDR1 reads DFQATT; CDR2 reads SNEGSKA (reference sequence). CDR3 protein: CSARDGRTQHF. CDR3 DNA: TGCAGTGCTAGAGATGGCAGGACCCAGCATTTT.

This chain uses TRBV28 with TRBJ2-7, with D possibly matching TRBD2 (6 bases). V was shortened by 6 bases and J by 4 bases, with 16 bases between the two germline ends. The germline V gene has CDR1 MDHEN and CDR2 SYDVKM. The length of the CDR3 is 14 residues. CDR3 nucleotide sequence: TGTGCCAGCAGACGAGGCGGGACTCCATACGAGCAGTACTTC. Residues: CASRRGGTPYEQYF.

This chain uses TRBV6-1 with TRBJ2-2; 14 bases agree with TRBD2. The V gene's germline CDR1 is MNHNS and CDR2 SASEGT. The CDR3 is 17 residues long. The V gene end was trimmed by 4 bases and the J gene end by 5 bases; junction bases not matched to a gene: 6. The CDR3 reads CASSGLAGGPRTGELFF. CDR3 DNA: TGTGCCAGCAGTGGACTAGCGGGAGGGCCGAGGACCGGGGAGCTGTTTTTT.

The genes are TRBV2 and TRBJ2-1; 11 bases match TRBD2. Germline assignment: CDR1 SNHLY and CDR2 FYNNEI. With 9 bases clipped from V and 3 bases from J, the junction kept 7 bases outside the gene matches. The CDR3 runs 15 residues. CDR3 coding DNA: TGTGCCAGGGCCGGGACTAGCGGCATCTACAATGAGCAGTTCTTC. It encodes CARAGTSGIYNEQFF. The complete variable domain, with remaining parts taken from reference TRBV2 and TRBJ2-1, reads EPEVTQTPSHQVTQMGQEVILRCVPISNHLYFYWYRQILGQKVEFLVSFYNNEISEKSEIFDDQFSVERPDGSNFTLKIRSTKLEDSAMYFCARAGTSGIYNEQFFGPGTRLTVL.

This chain connects TRBV20-1 to TRBJ2-7; D uncertain. V lost 5 bases, J lost 6 bases, and 11 bases lay in between. This CDR3 has 11 amino acids. Germline CDR1 and CDR2: DFQATT and SNEGSKA (reference sequence). The CDR3 sequence is CSAWAPPEQYF. The CDR3 DNA is TGCAGTGCTTGGGCCCCACCCGAGCAGTACTTC.

The V gene is TRBV7-9, the J gene TRBJ2-1, with D unresolved. V was pared by 3 bases and J by 6 bases, with 12 bases between. CDR3 length equals 14 residues. Germline lookup yields CDR1 SEHNR and CDR2 FQNEAQ (reference sequence). The CDR3 spells CASSFPAKRNEQFF. For the CDR3, the DNA is TGTGCCAGCAGCTTCCCTGCCAAGCGCAATGAGCAGTTCTTC.

The chain couples TRBV7-8 to TRBJ1-1; D might be TRBD1 (6 bases). With 5 bases removed from V and 4 bases from J, the gap between germline ends came to 20 bases. The CDR3 loop spans 16 amino acids. Germline assignment: CDR1 SGHVS and CDR2 FQNEAQ. CDR3 in amino acids: CASSPQGSMGGTEAFF. CDR3 DNA sequence: TGTGCCAGCAGCCCCCAGGGGTCTATGGGTGGCACTGAAGCTTTCTTT.

V gene TRBV19 combines with J gene TRBJ2-3; possibly TRBD2 for D (5 bases). The CDR3 spans 14 residues. Trimming removed 6 bases from V and 1 base from J, with 11 bases in between. Germline CDR1 is LNHDA and CDR2 is SQIVND (reference sequence). CDR3 nucleotides: TGTGCCAGTAGCCTGGTCGGGGGCACAGATACGCAGTATTTT. Its protein is CASSLVGGTDTQYF.

The chain combines TRBV9 with TRBJ2-5; 8 positions match TRBD1. This CDR3 is 14 amino acids long. Germline trimming cut 4 bases from V and 1 base from J; bases unmatched to any gene: 3. From germline, CDR1 is SGDLS and CDR2 YYNGEE. The CDR3 nucleotides are TGTGCCAGCAGCCGAGGGACAGGCCAAGAGACCCAGTACTTC. Translation: CASSRGTGQETQYF.

The chain employs TRBV2 and TRBJ2-3; tentative D call: TRBD1 (5 bases). This CDR3 has 13 residues. Trimming pared 3 bases from V and 6 bases from J, leaving 10 bases between. The V gene's germline CDR1 is SNHLY and CDR2 FYNNEI. The DNA for the CDR3 is TGTGCCAGCAGTGATAAGGCAGGGGATACGCAGTATTTT. It encodes CASSDKAGDTQYF.

The V call is TRBV6-5, the J call TRBJ1-1; no clear D. Germline CDR1 and CDR2: MNHEY and SVGAGI. Trimming removed 10 bases at V and 1 base at J, with 13 bases between. This CDR3 has 13 residues. The CDR3 bases are TGTGCCATAAAGCGGTCTCAGAACACTGAAGCTTTCTTT. This sequence encodes CAIKRSQNTEAFF.

This clone appeared once. This sequence joins TRBV5-6 and TRBJ1-2; D is perhaps TRBD1 (5 bases). The CDR3 covers 13 residues. Deletions cut 2 bases from V and 6 bases from J, with 11 bases between. Germline CDR1 SGHDT, CDR2 YYEEEE. The CDR3 nucleotides are TGTGCCAGCAGCTTCTTGGGGCTGGATGGCTACACCTTC. This sequence encodes CASSFLGLDGYTF.

The table lists this clone with a count of one. The chain has TRBV5-4 and TRBJ2-1; D unclear. The V end was cut by 3 bases, the J end by 5 bases, with 12 bases between. This CDR3 region has 14 residues. Germline V gene data show CDR1 as SGHNT and CDR2 as YYREEE (reference sequence). Written as DNA, the CDR3 is TGTGCCAGCAGCTCAACCACGAGTCACAATGAGCAGTTCTTC. This gives the protein CASSSTTSHNEQFF.

The V gene is TRBV5-1, the J gene TRBJ2-7, with TRBD2 matching over 14 bases. V lost 3 bases, J lost 5 bases, and 13 bases stayed unmatched. In germline, CDR1 is SGHRS, CDR2 YFSETQ. This CDR3 is 18 amino acids long. The CDR3 spells CASSSTSGRVLIPDEQYF. The CDR3 DNA reads as TGCGCCAGCAGCTCGACTAGCGGGAGGGTCCTTATCCCTGACGAGCAGTACTTC.

The rearrangement links TRBV6-6 to TRBJ2-7; D is possibly TRBD1 (6 bases). This CDR3 comprises 12 residues. Between the trimmed V and J ends, which lost 6 bases and 3 bases, there was a span of 9 bases. Germline V gene data show CDR1 as MNHNY and CDR2 as SVGAGI (reference sequence). Here the CDR3 reads CASSRDNYEQYF. The CDR3 DNA is TGTGCCAGCAGCCGGGACAACTACGAGCAGTACTTC.

The chain couples TRBV10-3 to TRBJ2-1; 7 nucleotides line up with TRBD1. The CDR3 sequence is 15 residues long. Germline CDR1 reads ENHRY; CDR2 reads SYGVKD. The V and J ends lost 3 bases and 1 base, in that order; junction bases with no gene match: 3. The CDR3 DNA is TGTGCCATCAGTGAAGGGGGCGGATCCTACAATGAGCAGTTCTTC. Its translation is CAISEGGGSYNEQFF.

Only a few counts were recorded for this clone. The junction differs from germline at one of its ends, possibly a read error. The CDR3 region has the DNA TGTGCCAGCAGTTTGGGCGGACTTGGCACAGATACGCAGTATTTT. Translation gives CASSLGGLGTDTQYF. The genes are TRBV5-4 and TRBJ2-3, with D possibly matching TRBD2 (5 bases). Germline V lookup: CDR1 SGHNT, CDR2 YYREEE (reference sequence). The CDR3 contains 15 residues.

V usage is TRBV7-9 and J usage is TRBJ2-3; no definite D call. The CDR3 sequence is 15 residues long. Germline V gene lookup returns CDR1 SEHNR and CDR2 FQNEAQ (reference sequence). V gave up 5 bases and J gave up 3 bases, with 15 bases separating them. CDR3 region: CASSPREALTDTQYF. The CDR3 coding sequence is TGTGCCAGCAGCCCCCGCGAAGCGCTTACAGATACGCAGTATTTT.

This clone has a handful of counts. The chain links TRBV7-8 to TRBJ2-7; TRBD2 aligns across 10 bases. The CDR3 covers 15 residues. Germline V gene data show CDR1 as SGHVS and CDR2 as FQNEAQ. With V trimmed by 2 bases and J by 3 bases, 4 bases remained unmatched. The CDR3 nucleotides read TGTGCCAGCAGCTTAAGCGGGAGGGTAGACTACGAGCAGTACTTC. Translating it yields CASSLSGRVDYEQYF. The variable domain in full, with the rest retrieved from reference TRBV7-8 and TRBJ2-7, is GAGVSQSPRYKVAKRGQDVALRCDPISGHVSLFWYQQALGQGPEFLTYFQNEAQLDKSGLPSDRFFAERPEGSVSTLKIQRTQQEDSAVYLCASSLSGRVDYEQYFGPGTRLTVT.

J is TRBJ2-1 and V is TRBV4-1, with TRBD1 matching 10 bases. The V gene's germline CDR1 is MGHRA and CDR2 YSYEKL. Germline trimming cut 3 bases from V and 6 bases from J; bases unmatched to any gene: 5. The CDR3 covers 15 residues. The CDR3 coding sequence is TGCGCCAGCAGCCAGGAAAGGACAGGGGGCAATGAGCAGTTCTTC. Amino acids: CASSQERTGGNEQFF.

V is TRBV30 and J is TRBJ1-2, with D unclear. Trimming cost V 3 bases and J 4 bases, with 9 bases left between them. Germline lookup yields CDR1 GTSNPN and CDR2 SVGIG (reference sequence). The CDR3 totals 12 residues. CDR3 amino acids: CAWRQNTYGYTF. The CDR3 bases are TGTGCCTGGAGACAGAATACCTATGGCTACACCTTC.

The chain has TRBV5-1 and TRBJ2-2; TRBD2 matches 7 bases. Germline loops: CDR1 SGHRS, CDR2 YFSETQ. CDR3 length: 15 amino acids. V trimming: 3 bases; J trimming: 4 bases; junction bases outside the gene matches: 6. The CDR3 DNA follows: TGCGCCAGCAGCTCTAGCGGAATCGCCACCGGGGAGCTGTTTTTT. This sequence encodes CASSSSGIATGELFF.

The V and J genes are TRBV11-2 and TRBJ1-5, with 7 bases lining up with TRBD1. CDR1 is SGHAT, CDR2 FQNNGV, per germline. J was trimmed by 4 bases and V by 3 bases; bases with no gene match: 6. CDR3 length equals 15 residues. The chain's CDR3 is CASSFGTDRNQPQHF. As DNA, the CDR3 is TGTGCCAGCAGCTTTGGGACGGACAGGAATCAGCCCCAGCATTTT.

The CDR3 DNA reads TGCGCCAGCAGACTCGAGGCTCTCGGTGAGCAGTTCTTC. Protein product: CASRLEALGEQFF. V is TRBV5-1 and J is TRBJ2-1, with unresolved D. Trimming stripped 5 bases from V and 9 bases from J, with 15 bases between. The CDR3 runs to 13 residues. Germline lookup yields CDR1 SGHRS and CDR2 YFSETQ.